The 13 T cell receptor beta chains given below trace back to one sample, sequenced in a study of OX40 agonist ivuxolimab in advanced cancers. TCRdb's copy holds only in-frame clones and misses some; the assay was immunoSEQ multiplex PCR. The table lists fewer than 20,000 clones, about three quarters of them singletons. Material: CD4+ or CD8+ T cells sorted from blood, obtained in a trial of the OX40 agonist ivuxolimab. Receptors originate from an adult with an advanced solid tumor such as melanoma, head and neck, liver or kidney cancer.

This chain connects TRBV11-2 to TRBJ2-2; D is possibly TRBD1 (6 bases). CDR3 length: 16 amino acids. The V and J ends lost 9 bases and 0 bases respectively, with 17 bases between them. Germline lookup yields CDR1 SGHAT and CDR2 FQNNGV. This chain's CDR3 is CASVWTADANTGELFF. In nucleotides, the CDR3 is TGTGCCAGTGTATGGACAGCAGACGCGAACACCGGGGAGCTGTTTTTT. The full variable domain, with the rest looked up from reference TRBV11-2 and TRBJ2-2, is EAGVAQSPRYKIIEKRQSVAFWCNPISGHATLYWYQQILGQGPKLLIQFQNNGVVDDSQLPKDRFSAERLKGVDSTLKIQPAKLEDSAVYLCASVWTADANTGELFFGEGSRLTVL.

The CDR3 reads CASSPGTSASGELFF. CDR3 DNA sequence: TGTGCCAGCAGTCCCGGGACTAGCGCGAGCGGGGAGCTGTTTTTT. The chain carries TRBV2 and TRBJ2-2; TRBD2 matches at 10 bases. This CDR3 contains 15 residues. The V gene's germline CDR1 is SNHLY and CDR2 FYNNEI. The J segment lost 7 bases and the V segment lost 5 bases, leaving 7 bases of the junction unmatched. The full variable domain, with the rest looked up from reference TRBV2 and TRBJ2-2, is EPEVTQTPSHQVTQMGQEVILRCVPISNHLYFYWYRQILGQKVEFLVSFYNNEISEKSEIFDDQFSVERPDGSNFTLKIRSTKLEDSAMYFCASSPGTSASGELFFGEGSRLTVL.

This sequence joins TRBV4-1 and TRBJ1-4; 7 bases match TRBD1. This CDR3 spans 14 amino acids. CDR1 MGHRA and CDR2 YSYEKL come from the germline V gene. With V trimmed by 4 bases and J by 5 bases, 4 bases remained unmatched. The CDR3 region is CASSLTTGNEKLFF. For the CDR3, the DNA is TGCGCCAGCAGCCTTACGACAGGGAATGAAAAACTGTTTTTT.

This chain links TRBV13 with TRBJ2-7, with TRBD1 matching over 7 bases. The CDR3 covers 14 residues. Germline loops: CDR1 PRHDT, CDR2 FYEKMQ (reference sequence). After removal of 5 bases from V and 0 bases from J, the junction contained 4 bases not matched to a gene. In DNA form, the CDR3 reads TGTGCCAGCAGCCAGACAGGGAGCTCCTACGAGCAGTACTTC. Protein: CASSQTGSSYEQYF.

In nucleotides, the CDR3 is TGTGCCAGCAGCCTCTTGCAGGGAACTAATGAAAAACTGTTTTTT. Protein sequence: CASSLLQGTNEKLFF. The rearrangement links TRBV7-9 to TRBJ1-4, with D possibly being TRBD1 (5 bases). The CDR3 sequence is 15 residues long. The V end was cut by 5 bases, the J end by 1 base, with 11 bases between. Germline V gene sequence: CDR1 SEHNR, CDR2 FQNEAQ (reference sequence). The full variable domain, its missing parts supplied by reference TRBV7-9 and TRBJ1-4, is DTGVSQNPRHKITKRGQNVTFRCDPISEHNRLYWYRQTLGQGPEFLTYFQNEAQLEKSRLLSDRFSAERPKGSFSTLEIQRTEQGDSAMYLCASSLLQGTNEKLFFGSGTQLSVL.

The sample holds one count of this clone. V usage is TRBV28 and J usage is TRBJ2-5, with TRBD1 identical over 7 bases. V trimming: 6 bases; J trimming: 5 bases; junction bases outside the gene matches: 9. The CDR3 loop spans 14 amino acids. The germline V gene has CDR1 MDHEN and CDR2 SYDVKM. This chain's CDR3 is CASRDSDREETQYF. CDR3 coding DNA: TGTGCCAGCAGAGACAGTGACAGGGAGGAGACCCAGTACTTC.

The V and J genes are TRBV5-1 and TRBJ2-7, with 7 bases aligning to TRBD1. The germline CDR1 and CDR2 sequences are SGHRS and YFSETQ. The CDR3 has 14 amino acids. Trimming removed 3 bases from V and 2 bases from J; junction bases left unmatched: 5. Here the CDR3 DNA reads TGCGCCAGCAGCTCCGGGACAGCCCCCTACGAGCAGTACTTC. Translation gives CASSSGTAPYEQYF.

The gene calls are TRBV9 and TRBJ2-3; D is perhaps TRBD1 (5 bases). This CDR3 has 14 residues. V gave up 4 bases and J gave up 2 bases, with 11 bases separating them. CDR1 and CDR2 (germline): SGDLS, YYNGEE. CDR3 bases: TGTGCCAGCAGCCCCCAGACAGTCACAGATACGCAGTATTTT. Translating it yields CASSPQTVTDTQYF.

The chain carries TRBV7-2 and TRBJ2-7, with D possibly matching TRBD2 (7 bases). The CDR3 is 15 residues long. The germline gives CDR1 SGHTA, CDR2 FQGNSA. Trimming cost V 5 bases and J 3 bases, with 17 bases left between them. This CDR3 is CASSQLRGGGYEQYF. The CDR3 DNA reads TGTGCCAGCAGCCAACTTAGGGGAGGGGGCTACGAGCAGTACTTC. The full variable domain, its missing parts supplied by reference TRBV7-2 and TRBJ2-7, is GAGVSQSPSNKVTEKGKDVELRCDPISGHTALYWYRQSLGQGLEFLIYFQGNSAPDKSGLPSDRFSAERTGGSVSTLTIQRTQQEDSAVYLCASSQLRGGGYEQYFGPGTRLTVT.

This clone was recorded once. V is TRBV6-6 and J is TRBJ2-1; D is ambiguous. V lost 8 bases, J lost 6 bases, and 8 bases lay in between. This CDR3 has 11 amino acids. Germline CDR1 MNHNY, CDR2 SVGAGI (reference sequence). The CDR3 sequence: CASAWTNEQFF. CDR3 sequence (DNA): TGTGCCAGCGCGTGGACCAATGAGCAGTTCTTC.

This rearrangement joins TRBV27 to TRBJ2-3; D unclear. V dropped 2 bases and J dropped 1 base, with 4 bases sitting between them. The CDR3 is 13 amino acids. Germline CDR1 reads MNHEY; CDR2 reads SMNVEV (reference sequence). The CDR3: CASSLARTDTQYF. The CDR3 DNA follows: TGTGCCAGCAGTTTAGCCCGCACAGATACGCAGTATTTT.

This clone was seen a single time. The chain employs TRBV4-3 and TRBJ2-5; D may be TRBD2 (5 bases). From germline, CDR1 is LGHNA and CDR2 YSLEER. This CDR3 spans 15 amino acids. Trimming removed 1 base at V and 2 bases at J, with 11 bases between. CDR3 nucleotides: TGCGCCAGCAGCCAAGGGAGCTCGGGGCAAGAGACCCAGTACTTC. As protein: CASSQGSSGQETQYF.

The genes are TRBV4-2 and TRBJ2-7; D is undetermined. The CDR3 consists of 15 residues. CDR1 LGHNA and CDR2 YNFKEQ come from the germline V gene. Trimming pared 0 bases from V and 2 bases from J, leaving 11 bases between. The CDR3 loop reads CASSQEEMGTYEQYF. The CDR3 DNA sequence: TGTGCCAGCAGCCAAGAGGAGATGGGGACCTACGAGCAGTACTTC.